Listed below are T cell receptor beta chains from one sample, sequenced in a study of T-cell reconstitution after alpha-beta-depleted transplantation in children. TCRdb recomputed calls from the PCR reads with MiXCR, one row per CDR3 protein. The sample yields 95,000 to 150,000 distinct CDR3 sequences, about 21% seen once. This sample comprised PBMCs, mostly from graft donor cells, obtained 180 days after TCRalphabeta/CD19-depleted stem cell transplant. These receptor sequences come from a male patient aged 2-10 years who had a stem cell transplant for chronic granulomatous disease, so the T cells may come from the graft donor. CDR3s include the opening cysteine and the closing phenylalanine or tryptophan. D genes are given only for firm matches. The size entry is marked missing in some rows and otherwise reads once, few, many or a size class.

.	TRBJ2-2	TRBD1	TRBV19	CASRRTGERTGELFF	TGTGCCAGTAGACGGACAGGGGAGAGGACCGGGGAGCTGTTTTTT
few	TRBJ2-1	.	TRBV4-1	CASSQDGGLNEQFF	TGCGCCAGCAGCCAAGATGGTGGCCTGAATGAGCAGTTCTTC
few	TRBJ2-7	TRBD2	TRBV10-3	CAISVAGGGDEQYF	TGTGCCATCAGCGTAGCGGGAGGTGGAGACGAGCAGTACTTC
many	TRBJ1-6	.	TRBV7-6	CASSLEGVSPLHF	TGTGCCAGCAGCTTGGAGGGGGTTTCACCCCTCCACTTT
few	TRBJ2-1	TRBD2	TRBV20-1	CSARDLGLAGGDNEQFF	TGCAGTGCTAGAGACTTGGGACTAGCGGGGGGAGACAATGAGCAGTTCTTC
many	TRBJ1-4	.	TRBV15	CATSSALGATNEKLFF	TGTGCCACCAGCAGTGCCCTCGGGGCAACTAATGAAAAACTGTTTTTT
many	TRBJ2-1	TRBD2	TRBV20-1	CSARFGGWWGEQFF	TGCAGTGCTAGATTCGGGGGGTGGTGGGGTGAGCAGTTCTTC
.	TRBJ2-5	.	TRBV7-2	CASSLQGYQETQYF	TGTGCCAGCAGCTTACAGGGATACCAAGAGACCCAGTACTTC
many	TRBJ2-1	.	TRBV2	CASRTFAYNEQFF	TGTGCCAGCAGAACGTTTGCTTACAATGAGCAGTTCTTC
.	TRBJ2-1	TRBD2	TRBV5-6	CASSFLGGKAYNEQFF	TGTGCCAGCAGCTTCCTCGGGGGGAAAGCCTACAATGAGCAGTTCTTC
few	TRBJ2-7	TRBD1	TRBV20-1	CSARKVDRGYEQYF	TGCAGTGCTAGAAAGGTGGACAGGGGCTACGAGCAGTACTTC
few	TRBJ2-7	TRBD1	TRBV20-1	CSARDRDPYEQYF	TGCAGTGCGAGGGACAGGGATCCCTACGAGCAGTACTTC
many	TRBJ1-1	TRBD1	TRBV20-1	CSALGQPENTEAFF	TGCAGTGCTCTGGGACAGCCAGAGAACACTGAAGCTTTCTTT
.	TRBJ2-7	.	TRBV7-3	CASSSSDGYEQYF	TGTGCCAGCAGCTCGTCGGACGGCTACGAGCAGTACTTC
.	TRBJ2-5	TRBD1	TRBV28	CASSGALQGPLQETQYF	TGTGCCAGCAGTGGGGCCCTACAGGGGCCCTTACAAGAGACCCAGTACTTC
few	TRBJ2-1	TRBD1	TRBV9	CASSVGDRALKLYNEQFF	TGTGCCAGCAGCGTAGGGGACAGGGCCCTTAAACTTTACAATGAGCAGTTCTTC
.	TRBJ2-5	TRBD1	TRBV20-1	CSARDLSRGNRGKKETQYF	TGCAGTGCTAGAGATCTTAGTCGGGGAAACAGGGGGAAGAAAGAGACCCAGTACTTC
.	TRBJ2-2	.	TRBV27	CASGRTANTGELFF	TGTGCCAGCGGGCGGACAGCAAACACCGGGGAGCTGTTTTTT
.	TRBJ2-3	TRBD2	TRBV27	CASSLKRAGGLVDTQYF	TGTGCCAGCAGTTTAAAAAGGGCGGGGGGCCTCGTAGATACGCAGTATTTT
many	TRBJ2-5	.	TRBV5-5	CASSRPPGEETQYF	TGTGCCAGCAGCCGACCTCCCGGGGAAGAGACCCAGTACTTC
.	TRBJ1-2	.	TRBV7-2	CASSLAPGSNGYTF	TGTGCCAGCAGCTTAGCGCCAGGGTCGAATGGCTACACCTTC
.	TRBJ2-1	TRBD2	TRBV28	CASSWGLAGAHGNEQFF	TGTGCCAGCAGTTGGGGACTAGCGGGAGCCCATGGGAATGAGCAGTTCTTC
few	TRBJ2-5	TRBD2	TRBV5-1	CASRVAGASQETQYF	TGCGCCAGCAGAGTAGCGGGAGCTTCCCAAGAGACCCAGTACTTC
.	TRBJ2-2	.	TRBV14	CASSQAYDWKATGELFF	TGTGCCAGCAGCCAAGCATATGACTGGAAAGCAACCGGGGAGCTGTTTTTT
.	TRBJ2-2	.	TRBV29-1	CSVITSSSGELFF	TGCAGCGTTATCACTAGCAGTTCCGGGGAGCTGTTTTTT
many	TRBJ2-6	.	TRBV19	CASATGANVLTF	TGTGCCTCAGCGACCGGGGCCAACGTCCTGACTTTC
medium-sized	TRBJ2-5	.	TRBV12-3/TRBV12-4	CASSLGVGQPLQETQYF	TGTGCCAGCAGTTTGGGTGTAGGGCAGCCCCTCCAAGAGACCCAGTACTTC
.	TRBJ2-7	.	TRBV30	CAWSYGTGSYEQYF	TGTGCCTGGAGTTACGGGACGGGATCCTACGAGCAGTACTTC
.	TRBJ2-3	TRBD2	TRBV2	CASSYIGTTVPDTQYF	TGTGCCAGCAGTTATATAGGGACTACCGTCCCAGATACGCAGTATTTT
.	TRBJ2-3	.	TRBV29-1	CSVVMLGTSPTDTQYF	TGCAGCGTTGTGATGTTGGGTACGAGCCCCACAGATACGCAGTATTTT
.	TRBJ2-3	TRBD2	TRBV20-1	CSAVALAGNTDTQYF	TGCAGTGCTGTAGCACTAGCGGGGAACACAGATACGCAGTATTTT
few	TRBJ2-7	.	TRBV20-1	CSASFPSAYEQYF	TGCAGTGCTAGTTTCCCTAGCGCCTACGAGCAGTACTTC
many	TRBJ2-7	.	TRBV20-1	CSASPSWYEQYF	TGCAGTGCTAGCCCAAGTTGGTACGAGCAGTACTTC
.	TRBJ2-5	.	TRBV12-3/TRBV12-4	CASRNGETQYF	TGTGCCAGCAGGAATGGGGAGACCCAGTACTTC
.	TRBJ2-6	.	TRBV29-1	CSVVAFEGSSGANVLTF	TGCAGCGTTGTTGCGTTCGAGGGTTCCTCTGGGGCCAACGTCCTGACTTTC
few	TRBJ2-1	.	TRBV24-1	CATSDPKRGLFNEQFF	TGTGCCACCAGTGATCCTAAACGGGGACTCTTTAATGAGCAGTTCTTC
.	TRBJ1-2	.	TRBV4-1	CASSPGAPYGYTF	TGCGCCAGCAGCCCTGGAGCACCTTATGGCTACACCTTC
.	TRBJ1-2	TRBD1	TRBV20-1	CSASRPGGSYGYTF	TGCAGTGCTAGCCGGCCAGGGGGCTCCTATGGCTACACCTTC
.	TRBJ2-2	.	TRBV18	CASSPQFSTGELFF	TGTGCCAGCTCACCACAGTTCTCCACCGGGGAGCTGTTTTTT
.	TRBJ1-2	.	TRBV6-5	CASSYSIGNGYTF	TGTGCCAGCAGTTACTCGATCGGAAACGGCTACACCTTC
few	TRBJ1-5	.	TRBV20-1	CSAEPINQPQHF	TGCAGTGCCGAACCCATTAATCAGCCCCAGCATTTT
few	TRBJ1-5	.	TRBV7-2	CASSLGRGGNQPQHF	TGTGCCAGCAGCTTAGGCAGGGGAGGCAATCAGCCCCAGCATTTT
many	TRBJ2-6	.	TRBV5-1	CASSPLGGANVLTF	TGCGCCAGCAGCCCCTTGGGAGGGGCCAACGTCCTGACTTTC